This T cell receptor beta chain was recovered during a study of beta chain features in type 1 diabetes. Study-wide findings and caveats: Moderate but significant shortening of TCRB CDR3s was recorded in all four CD4+ subsets from Type 1 diabetes patients. Diminished insertions and augmented deletions at VDJ junctions characterized type 1 diabetes patients.

Between the trimmed V and J ends, which lost 6 bases and 1 base, there was a span of 10 bases. The CDR3 sequence is 13 residues long. Germline V lookup: CDR1 SGHRS, CDR2 YFSETQ. Only a few counts were recorded for this clone. As yet, its antigen is unknown. The sequenced template was cDNA made from the entire isolated RNA. Samples of naive, central memory and regulatory T cells yielded a mean of about 3.5 million reads. The repertoire was sequenced with immunoSEQ multiplex PCR; TCRdb's copy has only in-frame clones and lacks some. The sample shows about 370,000 clones, 8.5% to 10% of them seen only once.

The V and J genes are TRBV5-1 and TRBJ1-1; tentatively, D is TRBD1 (6 bases). The sample taken for sequencing was central memory CD4+ T cells from blood. This receptor was taken from a young man with type 1 diabetes. CDR3: CASTPTGNTEAFF. The DNA for the CDR3 is TGCGCCAGCACTCCGACAGGGAACACTGAAGCTTTCTTT.